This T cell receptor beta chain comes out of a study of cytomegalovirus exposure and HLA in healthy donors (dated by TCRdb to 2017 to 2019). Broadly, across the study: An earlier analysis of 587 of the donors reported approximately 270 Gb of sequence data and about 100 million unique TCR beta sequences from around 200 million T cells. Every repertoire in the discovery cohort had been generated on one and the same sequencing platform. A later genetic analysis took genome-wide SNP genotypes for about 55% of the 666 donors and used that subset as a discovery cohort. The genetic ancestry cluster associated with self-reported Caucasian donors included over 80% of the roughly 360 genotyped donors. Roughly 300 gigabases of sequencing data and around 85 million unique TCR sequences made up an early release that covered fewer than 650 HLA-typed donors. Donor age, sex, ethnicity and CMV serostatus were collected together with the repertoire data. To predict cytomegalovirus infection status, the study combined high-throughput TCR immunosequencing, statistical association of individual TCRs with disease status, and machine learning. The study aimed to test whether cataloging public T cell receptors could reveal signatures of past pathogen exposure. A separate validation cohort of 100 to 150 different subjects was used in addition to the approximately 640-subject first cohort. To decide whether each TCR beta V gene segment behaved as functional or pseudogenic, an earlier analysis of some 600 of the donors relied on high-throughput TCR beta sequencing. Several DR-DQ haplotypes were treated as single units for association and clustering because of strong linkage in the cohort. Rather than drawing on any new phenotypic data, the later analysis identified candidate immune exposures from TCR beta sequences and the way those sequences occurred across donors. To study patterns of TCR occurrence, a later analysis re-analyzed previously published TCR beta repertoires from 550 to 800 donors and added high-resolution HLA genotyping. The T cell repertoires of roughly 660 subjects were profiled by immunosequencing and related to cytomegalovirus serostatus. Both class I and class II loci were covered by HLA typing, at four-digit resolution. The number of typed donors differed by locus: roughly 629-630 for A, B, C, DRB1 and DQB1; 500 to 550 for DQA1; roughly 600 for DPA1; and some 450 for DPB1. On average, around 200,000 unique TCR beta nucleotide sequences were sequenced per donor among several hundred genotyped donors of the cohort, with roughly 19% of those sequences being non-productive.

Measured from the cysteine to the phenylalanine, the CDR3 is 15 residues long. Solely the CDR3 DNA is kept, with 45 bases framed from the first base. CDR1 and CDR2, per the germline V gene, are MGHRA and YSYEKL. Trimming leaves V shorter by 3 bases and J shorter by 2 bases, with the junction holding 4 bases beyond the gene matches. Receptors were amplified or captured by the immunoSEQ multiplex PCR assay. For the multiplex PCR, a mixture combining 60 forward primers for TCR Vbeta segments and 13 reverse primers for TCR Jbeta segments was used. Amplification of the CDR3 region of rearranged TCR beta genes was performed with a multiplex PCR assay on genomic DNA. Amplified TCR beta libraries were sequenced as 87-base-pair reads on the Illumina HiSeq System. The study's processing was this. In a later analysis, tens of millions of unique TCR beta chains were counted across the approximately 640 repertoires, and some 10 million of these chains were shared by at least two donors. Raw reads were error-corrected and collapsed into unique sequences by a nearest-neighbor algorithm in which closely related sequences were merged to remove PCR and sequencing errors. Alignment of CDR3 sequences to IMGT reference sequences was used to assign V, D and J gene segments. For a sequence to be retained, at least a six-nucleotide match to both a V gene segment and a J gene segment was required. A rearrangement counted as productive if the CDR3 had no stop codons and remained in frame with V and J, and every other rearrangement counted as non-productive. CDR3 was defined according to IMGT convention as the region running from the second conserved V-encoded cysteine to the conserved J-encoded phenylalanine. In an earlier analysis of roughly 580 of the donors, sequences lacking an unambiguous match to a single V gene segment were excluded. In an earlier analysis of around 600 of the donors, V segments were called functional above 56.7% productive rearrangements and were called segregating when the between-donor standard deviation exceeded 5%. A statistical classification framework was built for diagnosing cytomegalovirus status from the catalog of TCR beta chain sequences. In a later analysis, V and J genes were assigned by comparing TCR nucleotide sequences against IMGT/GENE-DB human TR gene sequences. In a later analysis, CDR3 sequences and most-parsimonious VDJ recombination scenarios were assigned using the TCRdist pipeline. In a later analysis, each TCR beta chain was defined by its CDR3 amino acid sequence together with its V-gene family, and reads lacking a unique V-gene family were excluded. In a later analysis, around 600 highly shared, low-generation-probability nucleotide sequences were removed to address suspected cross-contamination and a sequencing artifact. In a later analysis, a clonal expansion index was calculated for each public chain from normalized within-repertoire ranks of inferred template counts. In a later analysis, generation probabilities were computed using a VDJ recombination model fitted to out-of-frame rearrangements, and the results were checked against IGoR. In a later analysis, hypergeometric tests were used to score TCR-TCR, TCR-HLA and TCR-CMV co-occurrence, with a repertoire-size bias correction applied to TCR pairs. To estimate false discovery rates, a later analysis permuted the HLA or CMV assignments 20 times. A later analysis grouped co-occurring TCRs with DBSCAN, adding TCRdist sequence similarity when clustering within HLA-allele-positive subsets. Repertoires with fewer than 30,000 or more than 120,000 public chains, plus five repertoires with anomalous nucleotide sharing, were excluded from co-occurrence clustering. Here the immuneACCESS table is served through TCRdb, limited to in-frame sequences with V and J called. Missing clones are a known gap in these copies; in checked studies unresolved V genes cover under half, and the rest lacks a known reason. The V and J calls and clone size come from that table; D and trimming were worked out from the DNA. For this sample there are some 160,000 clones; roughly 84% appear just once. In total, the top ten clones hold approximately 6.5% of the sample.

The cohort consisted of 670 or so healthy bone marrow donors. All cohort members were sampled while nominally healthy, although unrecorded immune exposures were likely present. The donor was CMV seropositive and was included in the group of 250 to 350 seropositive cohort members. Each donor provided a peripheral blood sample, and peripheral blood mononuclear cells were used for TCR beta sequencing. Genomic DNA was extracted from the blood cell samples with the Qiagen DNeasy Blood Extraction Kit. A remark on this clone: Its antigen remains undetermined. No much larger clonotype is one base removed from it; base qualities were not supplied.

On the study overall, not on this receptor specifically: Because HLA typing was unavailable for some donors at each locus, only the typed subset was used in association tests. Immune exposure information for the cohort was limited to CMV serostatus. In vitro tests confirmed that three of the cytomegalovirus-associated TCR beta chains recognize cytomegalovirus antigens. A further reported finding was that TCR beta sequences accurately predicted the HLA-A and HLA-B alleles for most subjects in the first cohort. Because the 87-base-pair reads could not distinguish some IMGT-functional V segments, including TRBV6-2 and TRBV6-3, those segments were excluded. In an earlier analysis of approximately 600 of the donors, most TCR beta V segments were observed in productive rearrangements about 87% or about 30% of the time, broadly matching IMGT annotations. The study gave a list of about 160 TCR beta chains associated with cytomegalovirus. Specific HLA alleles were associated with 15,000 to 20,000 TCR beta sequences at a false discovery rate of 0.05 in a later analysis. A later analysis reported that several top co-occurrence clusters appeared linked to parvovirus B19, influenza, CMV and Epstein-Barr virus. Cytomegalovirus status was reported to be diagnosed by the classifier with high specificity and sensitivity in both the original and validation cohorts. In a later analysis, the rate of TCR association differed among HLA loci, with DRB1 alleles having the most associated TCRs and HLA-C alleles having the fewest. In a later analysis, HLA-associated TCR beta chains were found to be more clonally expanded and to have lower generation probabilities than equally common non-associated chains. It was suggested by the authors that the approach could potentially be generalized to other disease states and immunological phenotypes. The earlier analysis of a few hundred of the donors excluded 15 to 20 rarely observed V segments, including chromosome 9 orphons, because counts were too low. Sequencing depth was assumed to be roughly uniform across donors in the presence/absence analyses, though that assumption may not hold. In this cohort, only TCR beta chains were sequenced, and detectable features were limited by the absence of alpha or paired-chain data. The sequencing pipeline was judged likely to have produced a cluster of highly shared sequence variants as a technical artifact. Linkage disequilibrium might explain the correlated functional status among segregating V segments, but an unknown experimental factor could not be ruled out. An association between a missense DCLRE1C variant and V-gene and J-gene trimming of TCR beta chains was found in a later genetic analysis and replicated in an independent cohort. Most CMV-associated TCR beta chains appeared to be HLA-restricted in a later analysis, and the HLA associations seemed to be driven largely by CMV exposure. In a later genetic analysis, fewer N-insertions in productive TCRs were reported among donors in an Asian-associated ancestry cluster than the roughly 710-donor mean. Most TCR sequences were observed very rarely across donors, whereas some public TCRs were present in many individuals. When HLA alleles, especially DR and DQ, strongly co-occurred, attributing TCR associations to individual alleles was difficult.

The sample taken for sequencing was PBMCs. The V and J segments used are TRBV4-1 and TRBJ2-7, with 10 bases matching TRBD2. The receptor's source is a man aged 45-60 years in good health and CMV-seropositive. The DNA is TGCGCCAGCAGCCATTTAGCGGGGGGCCCCTACGAGCAGTACTTC. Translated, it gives CASSHLAGGPYEQYF.